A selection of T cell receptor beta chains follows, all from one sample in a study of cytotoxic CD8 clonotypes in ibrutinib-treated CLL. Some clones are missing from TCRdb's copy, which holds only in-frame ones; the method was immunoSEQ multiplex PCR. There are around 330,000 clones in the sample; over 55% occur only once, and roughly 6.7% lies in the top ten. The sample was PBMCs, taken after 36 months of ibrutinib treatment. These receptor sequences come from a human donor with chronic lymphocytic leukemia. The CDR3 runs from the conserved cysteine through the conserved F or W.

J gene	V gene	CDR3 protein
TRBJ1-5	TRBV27	CASSLAGINQPQHF
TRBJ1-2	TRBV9	CASSSTGIRGYTF
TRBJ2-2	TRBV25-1	CASSAQSTGELFF
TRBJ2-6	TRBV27	CASSLTLISGANVLTF
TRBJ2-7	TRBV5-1	CASSASSGVYEQYF
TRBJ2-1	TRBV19	CASSIVLGVSYNEQFF
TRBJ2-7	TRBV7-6	CASSQLGAPYEQYF
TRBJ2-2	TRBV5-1	CASSRGLAPGELFF
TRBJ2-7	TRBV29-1	CSVETYEQYF
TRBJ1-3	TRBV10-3	CAISEGQGLSGNTIYF
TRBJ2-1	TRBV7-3	CASSLTAVGEQFF
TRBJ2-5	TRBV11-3	CASSSRGHQETQYF
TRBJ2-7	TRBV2	CASSEKGGHYEQYF
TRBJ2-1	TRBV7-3	CASSLAGGYNEQFF
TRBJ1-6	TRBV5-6	CASSLWTGPLYYNSPLHF
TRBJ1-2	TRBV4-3	CASSRQMGQGTNYGYTF
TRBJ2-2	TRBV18	CASSHRTGDTGELFF
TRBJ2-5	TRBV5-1	CASLRAGENQETQYF
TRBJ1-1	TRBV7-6	CASSLGQGDGKRTEAFF
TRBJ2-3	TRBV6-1	CASSERLAGGFSTDTQYF
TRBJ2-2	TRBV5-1	CASSFLAGAANTGELFF
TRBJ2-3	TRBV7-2	CASSLGLGSTTDTQYF
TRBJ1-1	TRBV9	CASSLRMGTEAFF
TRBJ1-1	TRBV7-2	CASSFGELNTEAFF
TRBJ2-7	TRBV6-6	CASRTSGGFSYEQYF
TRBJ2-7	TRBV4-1	CASSQRLAGIDYEQYF
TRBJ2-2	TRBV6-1	CASSRDRGRTGELFF
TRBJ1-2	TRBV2	CASSESHPRYGYTF
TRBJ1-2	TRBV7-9	CASGTAGSGYTF
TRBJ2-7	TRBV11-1	CASRDGLEWVYEQYF
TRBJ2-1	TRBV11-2	CASSLRWSGSSYNEQFF
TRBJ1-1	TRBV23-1	CASSQSNPTRETEAFF
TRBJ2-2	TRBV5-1	CASSSFSGGGYTGELFF
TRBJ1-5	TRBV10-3	CAISETLGGSAQPQHF
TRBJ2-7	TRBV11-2	CASSKGTGGSGEQYF
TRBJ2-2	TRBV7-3	CASSSIGLSGELFF
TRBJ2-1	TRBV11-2	CASSSGQDSYNEQFF
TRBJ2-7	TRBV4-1	CASSRDSTGTYFYEQYF
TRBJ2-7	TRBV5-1	CASSLRAREGEQYF
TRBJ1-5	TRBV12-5	CASGLRTKTGGDLNQPQHF
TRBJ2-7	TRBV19	CASSPGDYRHEQYF
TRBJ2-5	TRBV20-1	CSARQGGTQYF
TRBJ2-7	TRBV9	CASSDAGTSGRSEQYF
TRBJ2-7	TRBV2	CASAKTSGRAPEQYF
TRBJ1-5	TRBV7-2	CASSPRDRGNQPQHF
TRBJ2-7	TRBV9	CASSVATGAAGYEQYF
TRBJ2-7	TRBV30	CAWRGPLGQLETSGHYEQYF
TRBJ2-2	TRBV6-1	CASRQGHGELFF
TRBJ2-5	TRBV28	CASSGTSETQYF
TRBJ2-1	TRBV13	CASSSARTSGSYNEQFF
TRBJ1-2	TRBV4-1	CASSPTGGRNYGYTF
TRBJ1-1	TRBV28	CASSSGGYTEAFF
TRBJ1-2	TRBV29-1	CSVRQKSYGYTF
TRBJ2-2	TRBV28	CASRPGARVTGELFF
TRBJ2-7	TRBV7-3	CASSPEAGWREQYF